These 15 T cell receptor beta chains were sequenced from one sample in a study of T cell responses to AZD1222 COVID-19 vaccine. The assay was immunoSEQ multiplex PCR, and TCRdb's table has in-frame clones only and misses some. The sample records about 70,000 clones, 85% being singletons. This specimen consisted of peripheral blood, obtained on day 0 of AZD1222 vaccination. These receptors came from an adult in good health.

This chain joins TRBV7-8 and TRBJ2-3, with D perhaps being TRBD1 or TRBD2 (6 bases each). The CDR3 totals 17 residues. Trimming pared 2 bases from V and 1 base from J, leaving 16 bases between. CDR1 is SGHVS and CDR2 is FQNEAQ in the germline V gene. In nucleotides, the CDR3 is TGTGCCAGCAGCTTAAGGTGGGGGCGGGAAGGCACAGATACGCAGTATTTT. Protein: CASSLRWGREGTDTQYF.

The V call is TRBV4-1, the J call TRBJ1-1; D gene ambiguous. Trimming took 1 base from V and 1 from J, leaving 4 bases between them. Germline V gene sequence: CDR1 MGHRA, CDR2 YSYEKL. The CDR3 covers 13 residues. The CDR3 sequence: CASSQVQNTEAFF. DNA of the CDR3: TGCGCCAGCAGCCAAGTGCAGAACACTGAAGCTTTCTTT.

The chain is built from TRBV5-1 and TRBJ1-1; possibly TRBD1 for D (6 bases). This CDR3 is 17 amino acids long. V gave up 4 bases and J gave up 0 bases, with 19 bases separating them. Germline loops: CDR1 SGHRS, CDR2 YFSETQ. CDR3 DNA sequence: TGCGCCAGCAGCCCCGGGGGGCAGAGTTTCCTGAACACTGAAGCTTTCTTT. It translates to CASSPGGQSFLNTEAFF.

The chain carries TRBV4-1 and TRBJ2-6; 8 bases align to TRBD1. The CDR3 is made up of 17 amino acids. Losses at the gene ends were 3 bases for V and 1 base for J; bases not matched to a gene: 5. Germline V CDR1 and CDR2: MGHRA, YSYEKL. The CDR3 region is CASSQPGGASGANVLTF. CDR3 DNA sequence: TGCGCCAGCAGCCAGCCAGGGGGCGCATCTGGGGCCAACGTCCTGACTTTC.

The chain has TRBV21-1 and TRBJ1-5. TRBV21-1 is reported as a pseudogene. CDR3 length equals 16 residues. This CDR3 reads CASSSTGSQGNQPQHF. CDR3 coding DNA: TGTGCCAGCAGCAGTACGGGATCTCAGGGCAATCAGCCCCAGCATTTT.

This rearrangement joins TRBV5-1 to TRBJ1-2, with 7 bases fitting TRBD1. V lost 4 bases and J lost 3; bases outside the gene matches: 12. CDR1 is SGHRS and CDR2 is YFSETQ in the germline V gene. There are 16 residues in the CDR3. The CDR3 protein is CASSLIPDRSHYGYTF. As DNA, the CDR3 is TGCGCCAGCAGCCTAATACCGGACAGGAGCCACTATGGCTACACCTTC.

Worth noting for this clone: The germline gene is not matched at one end of the junction; a read error may be the cause. The chain combines TRBV18 with TRBJ1-1; the D is unclear. Germline V gene data show CDR1 as KGHSH and CDR2 as LQKENI. CDR3 length equals 12 residues. Here the CDR3 reads CASSPPTTSAFF. CDR3 in DNA: TGTGCCAGCTCCCCACCAACAACTTCGGCTTTCTTT.

The rearrangement joins TRBV7-8 to TRBJ2-3; the D is unclear. CDR1 is SGHVS, CDR2 FQNEAQ, per germline. The CDR3 has 13 residues. The ends were cut back, 1 base at V and 4 bases at J, with 6 bases in the middle. The DNA of the CDR3 is TGTGCCAGCAGCTTAGGCCAGGCAGATACGCAGTATTTT. It is translated as CASSLGQADTQYF.

The chain carries TRBV7-2 and TRBJ1-2, with D perhaps TRBD1 (5 bases). This CDR3 region has 16 residues. Germline V gene data show CDR1 as SGHTA and CDR2 as FQGNSA. V was clipped by 6 bases and J by 4 bases, with 21 bases between them. CDR3 coding DNA: TGTGCCAGCAGTCCCCGAGGGGATTTGGGCGCCTATGGCTACACCTTC. Translating it yields CASSPRGDLGAYGYTF. Variable domain in full (rest from reference TRBV7-2 and TRBJ1-2): GAGVSQSPSNKVTEKGKDVELRCDPISGHTALYWYRQSLGQGLEFLIYFQGNSAPDKSGLPSDRFSAERTGGSVSTLTIQRTQQEDSAVYLCASSPRGDLGAYGYTFGSGTRLTVV.

The V call is TRBV18, the J call TRBJ2-1, with TRBD2 matching 10 bases. Per germline, CDR1 KGHSH and CDR2 LQKENI. The CDR3 totals 18 residues. Unmatched junction bases numbered 6, after V lost 1 base and J lost 0 bases. The CDR3 here is CASSPRASGGYSYNEQFF. CDR3 bases: TGTGCCAGCTCACCACGGGCTAGCGGGGGTTACTCCTACAATGAGCAGTTCTTC.

This clone turned up a few times. The genes are TRBV7-9 and TRBJ2-1; a possible D gene is TRBD2 (6 bases). CDR1 is SEHNR and CDR2 is FQNEAQ in the germline V gene (reference sequence). The CDR3 totals 14 residues. Between the trimmed V and J ends, which lost 5 bases and 6 bases, there was a span of 14 bases. Written as DNA, the CDR3 is TGTGCCAGCAGCCCAAGCGGGTCCCTCAATGAGCAGTTCTTC. It yields the protein CASSPSGSLNEQFF.

This clone turned up a few times. The genes are TRBV13 and TRBJ1-2, with D tentatively TRBD1 (5 bases). Germline V gene lookup returns CDR1 PRHDT and CDR2 FYEKMQ (reference sequence). The CDR3 sequence is 15 residues long. The germline V and J ends were trimmed by 5 bases and 0 bases, with 13 bases remaining between them. The CDR3 DNA is TGTGCCAGCAGCAGAAGGGACGTTGCTAACTATGGCTACACCTTC. It codes for CASSRRDVANYGYTF.

This clone was counted once. The genes are TRBV7-6 and TRBJ1-1; D unresolved. The CDR3 has 13 residues. Germline V gene data show CDR1 as SGHVS and CDR2 as FNYEAQ. The V end lost 6 bases, the J end lost 2 bases, and 10 bases lay between the germline ends. DNA of the CDR3: TGTGCCAGCAGTCTGGACCACAACACTGAAGCTTTCTTT. It codes for CASSLDHNTEAFF.

V usage is TRBV5-6 and J usage is TRBJ1-2, with 8 bases fitting TRBD1. The CDR3 has 15 amino acids. The V segment lost 3 bases and the J segment 3 bases; nucleotides outside the gene matches: 7. Germline V gene sequence: CDR1 SGHDT, CDR2 YYEEEE. Here the CDR3 DNA reads TGTGCCAGCAGCTCCCCTTCGGACAGGGACTATGGCTACACCTTC. It codes for CASSSPSDRDYGYTF.

This clone is a singleton in its sample. The V call is TRBV11-2, the J call TRBJ2-2, with D tentatively TRBD2 (6 bases). Germline V lookup: CDR1 SGHAT, CDR2 FQNNGV. The CDR3 loop spans 16 amino acids. V was pared by 2 bases and J by 5 bases, with 15 bases between. CDR3 sequence reads: CASSLTYRGRTGELFF. CDR3 DNA sequence: TGTGCCAGCAGCTTAACCTATCGGGGGAGGACCGGGGAGCTGTTTTTT. The complete variable domain, with remaining parts taken from reference TRBV11-2 and TRBJ2-2, reads EAGVAQSPRYKIIEKRQSVAFWCNPISGHATLYWYQQILGQGPKLLIQFQNNGVVDDSQLPKDRFSAERLKGVDSTLKIQPAKLEDSAVYLCASSLTYRGRTGELFFGEGSRLTVL.